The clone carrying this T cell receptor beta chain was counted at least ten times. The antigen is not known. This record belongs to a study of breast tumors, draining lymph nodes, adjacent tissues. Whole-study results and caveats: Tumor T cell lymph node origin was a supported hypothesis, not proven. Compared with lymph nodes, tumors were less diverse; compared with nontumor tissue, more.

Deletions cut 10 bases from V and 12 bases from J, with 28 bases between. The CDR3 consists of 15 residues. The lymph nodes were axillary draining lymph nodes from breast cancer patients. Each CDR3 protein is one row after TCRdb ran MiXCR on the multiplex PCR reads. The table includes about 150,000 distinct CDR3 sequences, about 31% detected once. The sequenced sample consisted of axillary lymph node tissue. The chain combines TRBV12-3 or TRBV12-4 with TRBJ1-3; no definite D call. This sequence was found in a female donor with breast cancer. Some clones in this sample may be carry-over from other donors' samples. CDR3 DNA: TGTGCCACCAGGCGGGCGGGCACTGTTGAAAAGGGCATATATTTT. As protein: CATRRAGTVEKGIYF.